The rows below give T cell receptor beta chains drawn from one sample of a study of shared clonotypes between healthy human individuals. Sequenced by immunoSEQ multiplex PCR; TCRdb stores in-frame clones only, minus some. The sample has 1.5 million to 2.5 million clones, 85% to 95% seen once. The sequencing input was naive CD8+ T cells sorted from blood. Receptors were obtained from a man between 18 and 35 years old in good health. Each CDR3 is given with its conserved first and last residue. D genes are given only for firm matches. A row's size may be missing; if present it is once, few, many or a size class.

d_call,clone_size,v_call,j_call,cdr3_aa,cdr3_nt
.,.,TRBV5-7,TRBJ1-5,CASTSGEAFGSQKPQHF,TGTGCCAGCACCTCAGGGGAGGCCTTTGGGAGCCAAAAGCCCCAGCATTTT
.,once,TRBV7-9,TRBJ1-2,CASSLAPLGAANYGYTF,TGTGCCAGCAGCTTAGCCCCCCTTGGGGCAGCTAACTATGGCTACACCTTC
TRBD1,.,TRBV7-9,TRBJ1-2,CASSPVGRAGGDYGYTF,TGTGCCAGCAGCCCCGTCGGAAGGGCAGGGGGCGACTATGGCTACACCTTC
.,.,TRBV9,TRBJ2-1,CASSAPPGGYNEQFF,TGTGCCAGCAGCGCCCCCCCAGGGGGGTACAATGAGCAGTTCTTC
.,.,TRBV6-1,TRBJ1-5,CASSEIPGMQNQPQHF,TGTGCCAGCAGTGAAATACCAGGGATGCAGAATCAGCCCCAGCATTTT
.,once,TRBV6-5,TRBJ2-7,CASSYSFNDEQYF,TGTGCCAGCAGTTACTCGTTCAACGACGAGCAGTACTTC
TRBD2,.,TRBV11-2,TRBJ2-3,CASSSGGSADTQYF,TGTGCCAGCAGCTCGGGCGGGAGTGCAGATACGCAGTATTTT
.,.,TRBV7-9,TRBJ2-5,CASSLGPGQKETQYF,TGTGCCAGCAGCTTAGGCCCCGGACAGAAAGAGACCCAGTACTTC
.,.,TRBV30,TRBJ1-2,CAWSGPPNYGYTF,TGTGCCTGGAGTGGGCCGCCTAACTATGGCTACACCTTC
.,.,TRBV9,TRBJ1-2,CASSVEDIFNYGYTF,TGTGCCAGCAGCGTAGAAGACATTTTTAACTATGGCTACACCTTC
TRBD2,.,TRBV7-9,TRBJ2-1,CASSSGLAGTGEQFF,TGTGCCAGCAGTTCCGGACTAGCGGGAACAGGCGAGCAGTTCTTC
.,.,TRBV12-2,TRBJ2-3,CASRFASRNTQYF,TGTGCAAGTCGCTTCGCTTCCCGAAATACGCAGTATTTT
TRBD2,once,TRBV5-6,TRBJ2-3,CASRGLAGGPDTQYF,TGTGCCAGCAGGGGACTAGCGGGAGGGCCAGATACGCAGTATTTT
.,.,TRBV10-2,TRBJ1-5,CASSVGGQPQHF,TGCGCCAGCAGTGTGGGGGGGCAGCCCCAGCATTTT
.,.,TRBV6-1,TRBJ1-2,CASSEEVGTSNYGYTF,TGTGCCAGCAGTGAAGAGGTCGGGACAAGCAACTATGGCTACACCTTC
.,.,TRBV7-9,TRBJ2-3,CASLEGPTQYF,TGTGCCAGCTTAGAGGGACCTACGCAGTATTTT
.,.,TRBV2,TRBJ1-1,CASSEGLWDTEAFF,TGTGCCAGCAGTGAAGGCCTCTGGGACACTGAAGCTTTCTTT
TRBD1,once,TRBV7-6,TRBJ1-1,CASSLVGTGTRGGEAFF,TGTGCCAGCAGCTTAGTTGGGACAGGGACTAGGGGAGGTGAAGCTTTCTTT
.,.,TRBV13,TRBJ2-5,CASSSTGRGETQYF,TGTGCCAGCAGCTCCACGGGTCGAGGGGAGACCCAGTACTTC
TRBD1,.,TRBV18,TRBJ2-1,CASSPPGQPYNEQFF,TGTGCCAGCTCACCGCCGGGACAGCCGTACAATGAGCAGTTCTTC
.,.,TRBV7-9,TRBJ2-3,CASSLVSADTQYF,TGTGCCAGCAGCTTAGTTTCAGCAGATACGCAGTATTTT
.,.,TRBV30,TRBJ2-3,CALDSRDTQYF,TGTGCCTTGGACAGTCGAGATACGCAGTATTTT
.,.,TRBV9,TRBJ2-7,CASSPERNRYEQYF,TGTGCCAGCAGTCCAGAACGAAATCGCTACGAGCAGTACTTC
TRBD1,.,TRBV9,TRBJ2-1,CASSPPTGGDYNEQFF,TGTGCCAGCAGCCCACCTACAGGGGGCGACTACAATGAGCAGTTCTTC
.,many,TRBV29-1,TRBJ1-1,CSVEENTEAFF,TGCAGCGTTGAAGAGAACACTGAAGCTTTCTTT
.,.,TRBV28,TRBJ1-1,CASSLVGTEAFF,TGTGCCAGCAGTTTAGTGGGCACTGAAGCTTTCTTT
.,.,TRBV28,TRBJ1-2,CASSLDPPEINGYTF,TGTGCCAGCAGTTTAGACCCCCCGGAGATAAATGGCTACACCTTC
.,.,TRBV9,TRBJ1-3,CASSVDLTLSGNTIYF,TGTGCCAGCAGCGTAGACCTTACTCTCTCTGGAAACACCATATATTTT